This TCR beta chain was identified during a study of blood T cell repertoires in COVID-19. Study context: Sample material is recorded as cDNA or gDNA derived from T cells, B-cell-depleted T cells, or PBMCs.

This CDR3 has 15 residues. J lost 3 bases, V lost 6 bases, and 10 bases had no gene match. Using immunoSEQ multiplex PCR, the repertoire was profiled, and TCRdb retains in-frame clones only, with some absent. The sample shows nearly 100,000 clones, roughly 83% of them seen only once. V gene TRBV23-1 combines with J gene TRBJ2-7; 8 bases map to TRBD1. TRBV23-1 is known as an ORF, though its function is uncertain. The sequence came from a woman aged 55-75 years with acute or convalescent COVID-19. Sequenced input: peripheral blood. This CDR3 is CASRRRHRGVYEQYF. CDR3 nucleotide sequence: TGCGCCAGCAGACGTAGACACAGGGGGGTCTACGAGCAGTACTTC.